This TCR beta chain was retrieved from a study of blood T cell repertoires in COVID-19. Across the study: Some COVID-19 samples were acute and others convalescent; all came from the United States, Italy and Spain. From T cells, B-cell-depleted T cells, or PBMCs came the material, which was cDNA or gDNA.

V was pared by 5 bases and J by 0 bases, with 6 bases of the junction left unmatched. This CDR3 contains 15 residues. The germline gives CDR1 MNHEY, CDR2 SVGAGI. In the source study's methods: For nucleated cells, counts were estimated from reference gene primer amplification. Assay used: immunoSEQ multiplex PCR; TCRdb lists only in-frame clones, some missing. V, J and clone size derive from that table, while D and trimming were established from the DNA sequence. The repertoire holds about 280,000 clones, with around nine tenths as singletons. The rearrangement uses TRBV6-5 and TRBJ1-1; 7 nucleotides match TRBD1. Sequences were obtained from peripheral blood. This clonotype was obtained from a young woman with COVID-19, enrolled during active disease. In DNA form, the CDR3 reads TGTGCCAGCAGTAACAGGGGCGATCTGAACACTGAAGCTTTCTTT. Translating it yields CASSNRGDLNTEAFF.